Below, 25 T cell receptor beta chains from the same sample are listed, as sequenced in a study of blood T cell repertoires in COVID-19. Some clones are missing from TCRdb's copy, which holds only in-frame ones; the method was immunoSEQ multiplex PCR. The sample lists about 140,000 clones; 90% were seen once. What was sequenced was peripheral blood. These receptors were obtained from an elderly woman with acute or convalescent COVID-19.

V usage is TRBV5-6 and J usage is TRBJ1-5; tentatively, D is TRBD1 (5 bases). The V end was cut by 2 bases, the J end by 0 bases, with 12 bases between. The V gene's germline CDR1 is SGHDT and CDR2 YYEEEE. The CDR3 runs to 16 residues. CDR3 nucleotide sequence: TGTGCCAGCAGCTTTAGACAGCAATATAGCAATCAGCCCCAGCATTTT. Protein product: CASSFRQQYSNQPQHF.

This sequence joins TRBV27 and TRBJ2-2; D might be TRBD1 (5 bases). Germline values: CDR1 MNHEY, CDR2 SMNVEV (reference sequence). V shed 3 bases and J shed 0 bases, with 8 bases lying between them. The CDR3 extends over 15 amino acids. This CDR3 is CASSFQGSNTGELFF. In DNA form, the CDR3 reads TGTGCCAGCAGTTTCCAGGGCTCGAACACCGGGGAGCTGTTTTTT.

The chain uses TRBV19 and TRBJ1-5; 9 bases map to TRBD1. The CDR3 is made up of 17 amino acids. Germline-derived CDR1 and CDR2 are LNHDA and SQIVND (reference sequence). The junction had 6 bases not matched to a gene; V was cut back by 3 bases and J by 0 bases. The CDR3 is CASSIKQGAHSNQPQHF. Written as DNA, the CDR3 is TGTGCCAGTAGTATCAAACAGGGGGCCCATAGCAATCAGCCCCAGCATTTT.

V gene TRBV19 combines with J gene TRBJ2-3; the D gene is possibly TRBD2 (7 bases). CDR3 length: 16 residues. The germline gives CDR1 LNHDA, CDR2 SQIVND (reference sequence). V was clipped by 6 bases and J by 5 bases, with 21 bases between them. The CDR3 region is CASRSSGGGREDTQYF. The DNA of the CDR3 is TGTGCCAGTAGATCCTCTGGGGGGGGGCGTGAAGATACGCAGTATTTT.

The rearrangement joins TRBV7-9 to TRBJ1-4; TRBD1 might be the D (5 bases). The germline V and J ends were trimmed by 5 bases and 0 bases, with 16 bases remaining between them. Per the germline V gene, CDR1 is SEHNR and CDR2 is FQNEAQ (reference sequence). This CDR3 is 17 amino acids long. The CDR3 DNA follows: TGTGCCAGCAGCCGGGACGGGGGACGGTCAACTAATGAAAAACTGTTTTTT. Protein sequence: CASSRDGGRSTNEKLFF.

CDR3 sequence (DNA): TGCGCCAGCAGCTTTGGCAGGGGGCACGCCGGGGAGCTGTTTTTT. This codes for CASSFGRGHAGELFF. This chain links TRBV5-1 with TRBJ2-2; TRBD1 matches 8 bases. Germline values: CDR1 SGHRS, CDR2 YFSETQ. CDR3 size: 15 residues. J gave up 6 bases and V 2 bases, and 6 bases lay outside the gene matches. Drawing the rest from reference TRBV5-1 and TRBJ2-2, the complete variable domain is KAGVTQTPRYLIKTRGQQVTLSCSPISGHRSVSWYQQTPGQGLQFLFEYFSETQRNKGNFPGRFSGRQFSNSRSEMNVSTLELGDSALYLCASSFGRGHAGELFFGEGSRLTVL.

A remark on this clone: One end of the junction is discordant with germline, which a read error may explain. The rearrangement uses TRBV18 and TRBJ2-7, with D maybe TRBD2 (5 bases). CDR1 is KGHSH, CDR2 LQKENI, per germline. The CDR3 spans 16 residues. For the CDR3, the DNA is TGTGCCAGCTCACCTATGTACCGGGATACCAACTACGGGCAGTACTTC. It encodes CASSPMYRDTNYGQYF.

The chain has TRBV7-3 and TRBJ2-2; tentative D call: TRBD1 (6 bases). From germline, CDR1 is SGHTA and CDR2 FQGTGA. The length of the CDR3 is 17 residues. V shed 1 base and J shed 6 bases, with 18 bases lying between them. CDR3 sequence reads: CASSLNRAGVSPGELFF. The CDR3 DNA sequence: TGTGCCAGCAGCTTAAACAGGGCCGGTGTCAGTCCCGGGGAGCTGTTTTTT.

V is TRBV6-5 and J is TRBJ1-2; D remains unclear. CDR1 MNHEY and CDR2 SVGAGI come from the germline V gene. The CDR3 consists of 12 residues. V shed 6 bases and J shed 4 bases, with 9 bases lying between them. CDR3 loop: CASRLRSYGYTF. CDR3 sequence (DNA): TGTGCCAGCAGATTGAGATCCTATGGCTACACCTTC.

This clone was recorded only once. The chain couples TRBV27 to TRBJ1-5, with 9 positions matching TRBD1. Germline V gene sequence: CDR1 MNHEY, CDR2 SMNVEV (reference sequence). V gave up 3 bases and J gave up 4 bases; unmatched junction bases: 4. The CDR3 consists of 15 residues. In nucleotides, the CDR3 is TGTGCCAGCAGTTTGGACAGGGGACTTAATCAGCCCCAGCATTTT. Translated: CASSLDRGLNQPQHF.

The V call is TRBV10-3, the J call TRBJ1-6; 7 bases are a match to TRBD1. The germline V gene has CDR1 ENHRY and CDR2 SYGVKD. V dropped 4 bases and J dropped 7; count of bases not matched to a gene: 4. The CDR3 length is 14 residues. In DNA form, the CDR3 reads TGTGCCATCAGTGCCACAGGGGACAATTCACCCCTCCACTTT. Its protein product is CAISATGDNSPLHF.

For the CDR3, the DNA is TGTGCCAGCAATAGAGGGCCCCAAGAGACCCAGTACTTC. Translating it yields CASNRGPQETQYF. J is TRBJ2-5 and V is TRBV9; D perhaps matches TRBD2 (5 bases). V shed 6 bases and J shed 1 base, with 10 bases lying between them. Germline CDR1 and CDR2: SGDLS and YYNGEE. The CDR3 loop spans 13 amino acids.

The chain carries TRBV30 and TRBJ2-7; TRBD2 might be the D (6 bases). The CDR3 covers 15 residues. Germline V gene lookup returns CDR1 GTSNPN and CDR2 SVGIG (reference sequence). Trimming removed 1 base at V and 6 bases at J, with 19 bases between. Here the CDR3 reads CAWSAAGQGRGEQYF. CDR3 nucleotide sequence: TGTGCCTGGAGTGCGGCGGGGCAGGGTAGGGGCGAGCAGTACTTC.

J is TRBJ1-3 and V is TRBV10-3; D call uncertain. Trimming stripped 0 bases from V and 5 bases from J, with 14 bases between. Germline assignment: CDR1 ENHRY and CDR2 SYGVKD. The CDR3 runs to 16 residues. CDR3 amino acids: CAISESSGITRNTIYF. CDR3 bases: TGTGCCATCAGTGAGTCAAGCGGGATCACCAGAAACACCATATATTTT.

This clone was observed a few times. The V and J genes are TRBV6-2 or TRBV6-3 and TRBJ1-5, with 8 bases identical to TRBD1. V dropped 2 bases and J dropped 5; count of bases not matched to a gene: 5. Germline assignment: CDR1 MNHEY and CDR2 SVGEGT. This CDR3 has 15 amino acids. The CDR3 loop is CASSYTGGWDQPQHF. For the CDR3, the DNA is TGTGCCAGCAGTTACACAGGGGGATGGGATCAGCCCCAGCATTTT.

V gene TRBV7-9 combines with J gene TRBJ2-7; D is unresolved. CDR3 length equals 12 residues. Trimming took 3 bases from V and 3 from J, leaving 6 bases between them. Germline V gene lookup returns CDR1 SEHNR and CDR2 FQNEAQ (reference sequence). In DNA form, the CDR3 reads TGTGCCAGCAGCTTTTCCAGCTACGAGCAGTACTTC. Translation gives CASSFSSYEQYF.

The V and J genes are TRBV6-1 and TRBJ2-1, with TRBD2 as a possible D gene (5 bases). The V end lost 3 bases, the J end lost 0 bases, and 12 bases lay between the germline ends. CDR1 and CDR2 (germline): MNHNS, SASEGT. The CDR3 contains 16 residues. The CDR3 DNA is TGTGCCAGCAGTGAGAATGGTGGAGGCTCCTACAATGAGCAGTTCTTC. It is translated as CASSENGGGSYNEQFF.

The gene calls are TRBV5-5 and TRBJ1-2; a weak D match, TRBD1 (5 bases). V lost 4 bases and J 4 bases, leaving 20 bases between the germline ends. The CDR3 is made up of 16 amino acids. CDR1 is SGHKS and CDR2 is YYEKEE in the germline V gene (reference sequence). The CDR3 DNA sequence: TGTGCCAGCAGCCCCCTCCACGGGGGGTTGGGCTATGGCTACACCTTC. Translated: CASSPLHGGLGYGYTF.

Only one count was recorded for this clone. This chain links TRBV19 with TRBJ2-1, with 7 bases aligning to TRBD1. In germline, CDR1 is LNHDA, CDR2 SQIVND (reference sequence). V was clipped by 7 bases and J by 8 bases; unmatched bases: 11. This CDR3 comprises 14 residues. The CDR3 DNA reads TGTGCCAGTACCGGGACAGCCTCCGGGCATGAGCAGTTCTTC. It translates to CASTGTASGHEQFF.

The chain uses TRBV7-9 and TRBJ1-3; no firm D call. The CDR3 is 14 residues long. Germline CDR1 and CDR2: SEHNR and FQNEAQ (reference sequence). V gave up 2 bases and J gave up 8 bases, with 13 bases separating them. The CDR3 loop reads CASSLQASVDTIYF. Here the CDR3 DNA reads TGTGCCAGCAGCTTACAGGCCTCTGTAGACACCATATATTTT.

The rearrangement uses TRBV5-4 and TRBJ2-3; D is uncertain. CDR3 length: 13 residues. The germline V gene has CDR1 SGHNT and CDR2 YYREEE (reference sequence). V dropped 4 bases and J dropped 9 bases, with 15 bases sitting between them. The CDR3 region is CASSQASRETQYF. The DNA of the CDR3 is TGTGCCAGCAGCCAAGCCTCTAGAGAAACGCAGTATTTT.

CDR3 coding DNA: TGTGCCAGCAGTGGACAGGGCCGCAGCTCCTACGAGCAGTACTTC. Protein product: CASSGQGRSSYEQYF. The rearrangement uses TRBV6-6 and TRBJ2-7, with 8 bases that match TRBD1. Trimming took 5 bases from V and 0 from J; bases not matched to a gene: 6. The CDR3 runs to 15 residues. CDR1 is MNHNY and CDR2 is SVGAGI in the germline V gene (reference sequence).

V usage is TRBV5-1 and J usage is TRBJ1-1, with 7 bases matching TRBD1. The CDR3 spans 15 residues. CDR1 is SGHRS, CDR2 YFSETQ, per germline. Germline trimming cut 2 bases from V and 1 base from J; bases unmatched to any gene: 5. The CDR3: CASSFSGQENTEAFF. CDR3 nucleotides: TGCGCCAGCAGCTTCTCTGGACAGGAGAACACTGAAGCTTTCTTT.

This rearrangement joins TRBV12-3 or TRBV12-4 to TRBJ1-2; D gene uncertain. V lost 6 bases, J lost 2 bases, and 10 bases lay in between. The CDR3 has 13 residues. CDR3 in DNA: TGTGCCAGCAGCTCGACAAGGAACTATGGCTACACCTTC. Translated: CASSSTRNYGYTF.

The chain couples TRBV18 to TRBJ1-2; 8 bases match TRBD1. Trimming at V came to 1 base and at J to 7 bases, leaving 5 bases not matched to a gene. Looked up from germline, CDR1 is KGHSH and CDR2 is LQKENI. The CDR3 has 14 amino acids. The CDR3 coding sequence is TGTGCCAGCTCACCACGTCAGGGGGCATCTGGCTACACCTTC. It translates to CASSPRQGASGYTF.